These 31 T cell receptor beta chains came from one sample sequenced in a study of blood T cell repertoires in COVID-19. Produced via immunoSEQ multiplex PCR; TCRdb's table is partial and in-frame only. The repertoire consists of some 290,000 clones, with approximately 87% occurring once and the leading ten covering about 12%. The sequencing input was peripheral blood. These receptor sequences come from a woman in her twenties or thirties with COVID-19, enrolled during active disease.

CDR3 coding DNA: TGTGCCAGCAGCCAGACTAGCGGGGCTCAAGAGACCCAGTACTTC. Its protein product is CASSQTSGAQETQYF. This chain joins TRBV4-2 and TRBJ2-5, with 11 bases fitting TRBD2. Germline V gene lookup returns CDR1 LGHNA and CDR2 YNFKEQ. This CDR3 has 15 residues. V trimming: 3 bases; J trimming: 2 bases; junction bases outside the gene matches: 2.

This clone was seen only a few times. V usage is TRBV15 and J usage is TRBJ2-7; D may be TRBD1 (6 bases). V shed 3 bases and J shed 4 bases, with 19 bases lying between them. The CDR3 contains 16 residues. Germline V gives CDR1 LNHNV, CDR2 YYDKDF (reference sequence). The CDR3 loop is CATSSLRQVNNYEQYF. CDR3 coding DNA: TGTGCCACCAGCAGCCTCCGACAGGTTAATAATTACGAGCAGTACTTC.

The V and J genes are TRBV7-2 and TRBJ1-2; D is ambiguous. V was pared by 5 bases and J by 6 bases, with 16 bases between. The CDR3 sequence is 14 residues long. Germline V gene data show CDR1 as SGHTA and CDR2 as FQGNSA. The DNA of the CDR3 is TGTGCCAGCAGCCGCCTACGCATAGAAAATGGCTACACCTTC. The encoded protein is CASSRLRIENGYTF.

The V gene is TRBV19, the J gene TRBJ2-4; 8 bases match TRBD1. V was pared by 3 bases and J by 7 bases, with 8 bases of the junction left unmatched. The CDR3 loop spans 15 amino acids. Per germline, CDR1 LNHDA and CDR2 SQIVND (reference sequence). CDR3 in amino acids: CASSILQGAWNIQYF. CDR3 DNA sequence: TGTGCCAGTAGTATCCTTCAGGGGGCGTGGAACATTCAGTACTTC.

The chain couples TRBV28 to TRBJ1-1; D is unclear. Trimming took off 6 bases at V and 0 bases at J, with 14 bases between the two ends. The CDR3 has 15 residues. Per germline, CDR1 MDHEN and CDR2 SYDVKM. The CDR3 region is CASSSPAAMNTEAFF. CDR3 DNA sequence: TGTGCCAGCAGCTCCCCGGCGGCTATGAACACTGAAGCTTTCTTT. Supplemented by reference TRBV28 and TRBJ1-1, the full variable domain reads DVKVTQSSRYLVKRTGEKVFLECVQDMDHENMFWYRQDPGLGLRLIYFSYDVKMKEKGDIPEGYSVSREKKERFSLILESASTNQTSMYLCASSSPAAMNTEAFFGQGTRLTVV.

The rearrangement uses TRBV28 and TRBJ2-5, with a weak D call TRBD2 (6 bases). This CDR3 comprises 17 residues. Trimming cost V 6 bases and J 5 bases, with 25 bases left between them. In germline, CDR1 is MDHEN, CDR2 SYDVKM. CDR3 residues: CASSPSVRLGGGETQYF. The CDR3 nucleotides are TGTGCCAGCAGCCCCTCGGTGCGACTAGGAGGAGGGGAGACCCAGTACTTC.

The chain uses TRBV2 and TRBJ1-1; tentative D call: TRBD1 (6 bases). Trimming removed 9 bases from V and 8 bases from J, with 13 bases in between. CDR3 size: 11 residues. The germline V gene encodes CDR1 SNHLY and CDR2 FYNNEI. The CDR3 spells CARRGRGEAFF. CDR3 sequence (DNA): TGTGCCAGACGCGGCAGGGGCGAAGCTTTCTTT.

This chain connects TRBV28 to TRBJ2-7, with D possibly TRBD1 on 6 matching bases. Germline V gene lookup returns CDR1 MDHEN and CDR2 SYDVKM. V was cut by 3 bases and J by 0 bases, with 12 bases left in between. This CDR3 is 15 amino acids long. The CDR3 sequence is CASSFRTAISYEQYF. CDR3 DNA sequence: TGTGCCAGCAGTTTCCGGACAGCGATCTCCTACGAGCAGTACTTC.

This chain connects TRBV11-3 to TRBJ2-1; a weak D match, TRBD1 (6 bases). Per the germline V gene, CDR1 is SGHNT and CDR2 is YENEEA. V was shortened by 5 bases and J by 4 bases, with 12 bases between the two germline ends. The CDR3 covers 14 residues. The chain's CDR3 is CASSQFDRYNEQFF. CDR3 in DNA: TGTGCCAGCAGCCAATTTGACAGGTACAATGAGCAGTTCTTC.

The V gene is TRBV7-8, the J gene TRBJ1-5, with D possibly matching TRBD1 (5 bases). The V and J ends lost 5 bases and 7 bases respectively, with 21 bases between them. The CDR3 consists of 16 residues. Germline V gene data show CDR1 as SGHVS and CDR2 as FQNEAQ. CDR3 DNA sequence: TGTGCCAGCAGCCGGCGTCGGGGGGTTCGGTACCAGCCCCAGCATTTT. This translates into CASSRRRGVRYQPQHF.

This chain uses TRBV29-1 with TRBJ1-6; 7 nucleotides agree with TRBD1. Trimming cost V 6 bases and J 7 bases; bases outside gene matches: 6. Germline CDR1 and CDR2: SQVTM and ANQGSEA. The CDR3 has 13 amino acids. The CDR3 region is CSVWDRPNSPLHF. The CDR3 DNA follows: TGCAGCGTGTGGGACAGACCAAATTCACCCCTCCACTTT.

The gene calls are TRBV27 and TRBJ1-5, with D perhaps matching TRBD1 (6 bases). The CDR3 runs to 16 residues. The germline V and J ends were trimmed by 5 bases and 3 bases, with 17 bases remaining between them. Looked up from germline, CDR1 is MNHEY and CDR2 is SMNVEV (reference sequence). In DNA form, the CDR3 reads TGTGCCAGCAGTCCGGCGGCAGGGGAACACAATCAGCCCCAGCATTTT. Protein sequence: CASSPAAGEHNQPQHF.

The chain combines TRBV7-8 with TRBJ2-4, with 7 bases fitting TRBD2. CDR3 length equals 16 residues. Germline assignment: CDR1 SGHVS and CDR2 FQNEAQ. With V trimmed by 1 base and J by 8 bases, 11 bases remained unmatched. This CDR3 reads CASSLERAGIVYIQYF. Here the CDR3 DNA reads TGTGCCAGCAGCTTAGAGAGAGCGGGGATTGTGTACATTCAGTACTTC.

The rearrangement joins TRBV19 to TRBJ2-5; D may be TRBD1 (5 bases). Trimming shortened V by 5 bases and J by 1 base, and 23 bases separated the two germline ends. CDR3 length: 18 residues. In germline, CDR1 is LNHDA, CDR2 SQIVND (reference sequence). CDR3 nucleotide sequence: TGTGCCAGTAGTTCTGATGTCCTCGTTACAGGCTTCCAAGAGACCCAGTACTTC. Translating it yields CASSSDVLVTGFQETQYF.

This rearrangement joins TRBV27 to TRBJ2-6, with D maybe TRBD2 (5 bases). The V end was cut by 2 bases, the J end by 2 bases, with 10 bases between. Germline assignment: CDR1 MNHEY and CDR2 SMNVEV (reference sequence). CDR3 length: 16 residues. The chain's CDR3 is CASSLATGTGANVLTF. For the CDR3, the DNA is TGTGCCAGCAGTTTAGCGACGGGAACTGGGGCCAACGTCCTGACTTTC.

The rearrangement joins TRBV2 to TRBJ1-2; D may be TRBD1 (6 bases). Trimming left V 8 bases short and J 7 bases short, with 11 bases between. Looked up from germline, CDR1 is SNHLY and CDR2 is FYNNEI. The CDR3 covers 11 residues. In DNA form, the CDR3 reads TGTGCCAGCGGATTAGGGGGTGGCTACACCTTC. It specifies CASGLGGGYTF.

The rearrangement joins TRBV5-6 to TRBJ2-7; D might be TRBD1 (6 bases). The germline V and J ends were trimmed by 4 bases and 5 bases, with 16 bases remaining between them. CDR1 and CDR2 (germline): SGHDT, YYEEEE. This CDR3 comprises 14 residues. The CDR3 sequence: CASSLLAGADEQYF. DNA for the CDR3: TGTGCCAGCAGCCTTTTGGCAGGGGCCGACGAGCAGTACTTC.

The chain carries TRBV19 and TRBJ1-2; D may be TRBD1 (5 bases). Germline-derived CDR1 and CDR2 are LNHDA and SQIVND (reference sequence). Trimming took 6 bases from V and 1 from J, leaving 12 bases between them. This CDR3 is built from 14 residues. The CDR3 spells CASRIQGGNYGYTF. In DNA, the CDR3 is TGTGCCAGTAGGATTCAGGGAGGTAACTATGGCTACACCTTC. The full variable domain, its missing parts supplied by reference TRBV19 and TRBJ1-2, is DGGITQSPKYLFRKEGQNVTLSCEQNLNHDAMYWYRQDPGQGLRLIYYSQIVNDFQKGDIAEGYSVSREKKESFPLTVTSAQKNPTAFYLCASRIQGGNYGYTFGSGTRLTVV.

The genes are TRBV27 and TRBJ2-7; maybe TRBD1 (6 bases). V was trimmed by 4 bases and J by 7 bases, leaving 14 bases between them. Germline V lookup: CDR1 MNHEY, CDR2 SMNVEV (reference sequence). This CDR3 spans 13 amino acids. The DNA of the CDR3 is TGTGCCAGCAGTTCCTCGATCGGACAGGAGCAGTACTTC. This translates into CASSSSIGQEQYF.

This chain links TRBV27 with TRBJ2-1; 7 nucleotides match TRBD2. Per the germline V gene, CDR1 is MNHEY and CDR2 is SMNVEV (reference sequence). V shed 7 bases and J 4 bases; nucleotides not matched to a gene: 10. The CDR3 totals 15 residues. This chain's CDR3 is CASKQAGSLYNEQFF. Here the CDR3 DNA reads TGTGCCAGCAAACAAGCGGGGTCATTATACAATGAGCAGTTCTTC.

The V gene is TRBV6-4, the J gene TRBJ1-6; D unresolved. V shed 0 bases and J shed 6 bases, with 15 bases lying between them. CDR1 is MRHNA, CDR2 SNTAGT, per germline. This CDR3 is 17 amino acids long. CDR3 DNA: TGTGCCAGCAGTGACTCGAGGTCGGCATTACCTAATTCACCCCTCCACTTT. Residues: CASSDSRSALPNSPLHF.

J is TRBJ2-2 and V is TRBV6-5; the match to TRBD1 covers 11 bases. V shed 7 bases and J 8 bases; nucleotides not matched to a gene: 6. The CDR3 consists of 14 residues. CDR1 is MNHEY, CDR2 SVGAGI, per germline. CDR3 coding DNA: TGTGCCAGCAATGGACAGGGGGCGCTTGGGGAGCTGTTTTTT. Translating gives CASNGQGALGELFF.

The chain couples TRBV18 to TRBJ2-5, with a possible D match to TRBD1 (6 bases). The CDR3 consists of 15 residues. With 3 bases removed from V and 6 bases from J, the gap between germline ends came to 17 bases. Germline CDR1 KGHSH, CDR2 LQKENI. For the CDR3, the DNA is TGTGCCAGCTCACCGGTAGTGGGTCAGGGGAAGACCCAGTACTTC. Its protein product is CASSPVVGQGKTQYF.

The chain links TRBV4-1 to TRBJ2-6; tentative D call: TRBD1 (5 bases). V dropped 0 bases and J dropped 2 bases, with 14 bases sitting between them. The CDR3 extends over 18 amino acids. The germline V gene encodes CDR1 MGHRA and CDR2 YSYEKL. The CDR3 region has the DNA TGCGCCAGCAGCCAAGAGGACACGTTAGGGGCTGGGGCCAACGTCCTGACTTTC. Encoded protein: CASSQEDTLGAGANVLTF.

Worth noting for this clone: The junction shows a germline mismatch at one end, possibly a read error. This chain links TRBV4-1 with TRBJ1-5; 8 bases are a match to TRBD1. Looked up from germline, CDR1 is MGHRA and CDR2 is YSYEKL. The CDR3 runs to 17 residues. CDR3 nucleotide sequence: TGCGCCAGCAGCCAAGTAGGAACAGGGGGTTTAAATCGGCCCCAGCATTTT. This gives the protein CASSQVGTGGLNRPQHF.

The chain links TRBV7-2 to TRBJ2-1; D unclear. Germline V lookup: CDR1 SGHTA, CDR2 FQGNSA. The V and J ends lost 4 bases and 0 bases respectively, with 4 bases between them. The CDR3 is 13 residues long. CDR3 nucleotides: TGTGCCAGCAGCTCCTACTCCTACAATGAGCAGTTCTTC. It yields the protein CASSSYSYNEQFF.

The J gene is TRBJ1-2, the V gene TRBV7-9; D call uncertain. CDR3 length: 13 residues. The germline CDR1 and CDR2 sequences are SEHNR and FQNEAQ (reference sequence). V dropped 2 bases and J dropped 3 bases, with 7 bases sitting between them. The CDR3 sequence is CASSLTAYYGYTF. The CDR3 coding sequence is TGTGCCAGCAGCTTAACAGCCTACTATGGCTACACCTTC.

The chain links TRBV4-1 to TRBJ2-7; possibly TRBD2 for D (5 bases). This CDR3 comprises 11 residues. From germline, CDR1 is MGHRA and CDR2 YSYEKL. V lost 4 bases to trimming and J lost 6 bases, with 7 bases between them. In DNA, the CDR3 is TGCGCCAGCAGCCTAGGGAGCGAGCAGTACTTC. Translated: CASSLGSEQYF.

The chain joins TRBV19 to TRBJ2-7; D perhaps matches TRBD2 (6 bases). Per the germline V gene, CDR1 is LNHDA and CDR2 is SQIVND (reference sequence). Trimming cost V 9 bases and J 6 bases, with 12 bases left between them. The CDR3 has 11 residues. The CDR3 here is CASSPGSEQYF. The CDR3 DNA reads TGTGCCAGCAGCCCCGGGAGCGAGCAGTACTTC.

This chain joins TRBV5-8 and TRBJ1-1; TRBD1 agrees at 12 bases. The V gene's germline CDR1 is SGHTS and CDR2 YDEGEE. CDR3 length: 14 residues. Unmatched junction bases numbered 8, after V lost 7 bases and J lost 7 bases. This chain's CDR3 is CASSPGTGGHEAFF. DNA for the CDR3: TGTGCCAGCTCCCCCGGGACAGGGGGCCATGAAGCTTTCTTT. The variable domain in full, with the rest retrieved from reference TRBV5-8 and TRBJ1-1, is EAGVTQSPTHLIKTRGQQATLRCSPISGHTSVYWYQQALGLGLQFLLWYDEGEERNRGNFPPRFSGRQFPNYSSELNVNALELEDSALYLCASSPGTGGHEAFFGQGTRLTVV.

The DNA for the CDR3 is TGTGCCAGCAGCTACCGTCCGGGGGTGAGTGAGCAGTTCTTC. Its translation is CASSYRPGVSEQFF. V gene TRBV7-2 combines with J gene TRBJ2-1; possible D gene TRBD2, 6 bases. The germline V gene has CDR1 SGHTA and CDR2 FQGNSA. The V gene lost 4 bases and the J gene lost 9 bases, with 16 bases spanning the gap. This CDR3 contains 14 residues.